Sequencing of this T cell receptor beta chain was carried out in a study of cytomegalovirus exposure and HLA in healthy donors. General observations from the study: Later findings reportedly placed an Asian-associated ancestry cluster below the approximately 670-donor mean for N-insertions. Most TCR sequences showed up rarely, but some public TCRs showed up in many donors. The study flagged 150 to 200 TCR beta chains as cytomegalovirus-associated.

The CDR3 loop spans 15 amino acids. V dropped 4 bases and J dropped 6 bases, with 19 bases sitting between them. The germline V gene encodes CDR1 MNHEY and CDR2 SMNVEV (reference sequence). As to this clone: Antigen specificity is unknown.

Donors were nominally healthy when sampled, though unrecorded immune exposures were likely. PCR employed 60 Vbeta and 13 Jbeta primers. Some clones are missing from TCRdb's copy, which holds only in-frame ones; the method was immunoSEQ multiplex PCR. The repertoire table contains fewer than 110,000 clones. The specimen sequenced was PBMCs. The TCR was taken from a man in his forties in good health and CMV-seronegative. The chain carries TRBV27 and TRBJ2-7; D remains unclear. The CDR3 spells CASSSVRWIASEQYF. The CDR3 nucleotides read TGTGCCAGCAGTTCCGTTAGGTGGATAGCCTCCGAGCAGTACTTC.